Listed below are T cell receptor beta chains from one sample, sequenced in a study of blood T cell repertoires in COVID-19. The assay was immunoSEQ multiplex PCR, and TCRdb's table has in-frame clones only and misses some. The sample has roughly 230,000 clones; approximately 77% are singletons. The sequenced material came from peripheral blood. The source of these receptors is a woman aged 80 or older with acute or convalescent COVID-19. Each CDR3 is given with its conserved first and last residue. D genes are given only for firm matches. Size is stated for part of the rows, as once, few or many counts, or as a class when the clone is expanded.

D: TRBD1
J: TRBJ1-2
size: NA
V: TRBV19
DNA: TGTGCCAGTAGTTACGGGACAGAAGACGGCTACACCTTC
CDR3: CASSYGTEDGYTF

D: NA
J: TRBJ1-1
size: NA
V: TRBV6-6
DNA: TGTGCCAGCAGTTTGTTATACACTGAAGCTTTCTTT
CDR3: CASSLLYTEAFF

D: TRBD1
J: TRBJ1-4
size: once
V: TRBV19
DNA: TGTGCCAGTAGGGGACAGGGGGCAACTAATGAAAAACTGTTTTTT
CDR3: CASRGQGATNEKLFF

D: TRBD2
J: TRBJ2-7
size: NA
V: TRBV6-2/TRBV6-3
DNA: TGTGCCAGCAGTCCAACTAGCGGGGGGCCCTCCTACGAGCAGTACTTC
CDR3: CASSPTSGGPSYEQYF

D: TRBD1
J: TRBJ1-2
size: NA
V: TRBV7-3
DNA: TGTGCCAGCAGCGAGTCAGCAGGGGGCGGCTATGGCTACACCTTC
CDR3: CASSESAGGGYGYTF

D: TRBD1
J: TRBJ2-1
size: NA
V: TRBV19
DNA: TGTGCCAGTAGACCTGGGACAGTTACCAATGAGCAGTTCTTC
CDR3: CASRPGTVTNEQFF

D: NA
J: TRBJ2-3
size: NA
V: TRBV15
DNA: TGTGCCACCAGCAGAGTTGGAGTCGGCGATACGCAGTATTTT
CDR3: CATSRVGVGDTQYF

D: NA
J: TRBJ2-2
size: NA
V: TRBV5-4
DNA: TGTGCCAGCAGGGCCGGGGTATATACCGGGGAGCTGTTTTTT
CDR3: CASRAGVYTGELFF

D: NA
J: TRBJ2-7
size: NA
V: TRBV9
DNA: TGTGCCAGCAGCCCAGGGGGGATAGGGGAGCAGTACTTC
CDR3: CASSPGGIGEQYF

D: NA
J: TRBJ2-5
size: NA
V: TRBV6-5
DNA: TGTGCCAGCAGTTACGGGAGACAAGAGACCCAGTACTTC
CDR3: CASSYGRQETQYF

D: NA
J: TRBJ1-2
size: few
V: TRBV4-2
DNA: TGTGCCAGCAGCTCAAGAAGGCAGGGTAAAGCCTATGGCTACACCTTC
CDR3: CASSSRRQGKAYGYTF

D: TRBD1
J: TRBJ1-6
size: NA
V: TRBV10-3
DNA: TGTGCCATCAGTGACTCCGGGACAGCCAATTCACCCCTCCACTTT
CDR3: CAISDSGTANSPLHF

D: TRBD1
J: TRBJ2-2
size: NA
V: TRBV4-2
DNA: TGTGCCAGCAGCCAAGATCTAGGACAGGGGTCGGGCACCGGGGAGCTGTTTTTT
CDR3: CASSQDLGQGSGTGELFF

D: NA
J: TRBJ1-5
size: NA
V: TRBV4-1
DNA: TGCGCCAGCAGCCAAGTGGATACAGGGATCGTGCAGCCCCAGCATTTT
CDR3: CASSQVDTGIVQPQHF

D: NA
J: TRBJ1-5
size: NA
V: TRBV6-1
DNA: TGTGCCAGCAGTGAAAATAGGGGTAGTCAGCCCCAGCATTTT
CDR3: CASSENRGSQPQHF

D: NA
J: TRBJ1-4
size: NA
V: TRBV5-1
DNA: TGCGCCAGCAGCTTGGCCCTAGGGGGAAATAATGAAAAACTGTTTTTT
CDR3: CASSLALGGNNEKLFF

D: NA
J: TRBJ1-5
size: NA
V: TRBV7-9
DNA: TGTGCCAGCAGCTTAGGGCCAGGAAATAGCAATCAGCCCCAGCATTTT
CDR3: CASSLGPGNSNQPQHF

D: NA
J: TRBJ2-7
size: NA
V: TRBV7-9
DNA: TGTGCCAGCAGCCCGCCTTTTGGCACCTCCTACGAGCAGTACTTC
CDR3: CASSPPFGTSYEQYF

D: TRBD1
J: TRBJ1-1
size: few
V: TRBV9
DNA: TGTGCCAGCAGCGGAAACCGGGACAGGGGTTGGGTCACTGAAGCTTTCTTT
CDR3: CASSGNRDRGWVTEAFF

D: TRBD1
J: TRBJ2-7
size: NA
V: TRBV29-1
DNA: TGCAGCGGGGGGACAGGGGAGGAGCAGTACTTC
CDR3: CSGGTGEEQYF

D: NA
J: TRBJ1-1
size: NA
V: TRBV7-9
DNA: TGTGCCAGCAGCCAAGGACAGTTCATGAACACTGAAGCTTTCTTT
CDR3: CASSQGQFMNTEAFF

D: NA
J: TRBJ1-2
size: NA
V: TRBV28
DNA: TGTGCCAGCAGTTTATGGGACAGTAACTATGGCTACACCTTC
CDR3: CASSLWDSNYGYTF

D: TRBD2
J: TRBJ2-1
size: NA
V: TRBV7-3
DNA: TGTGCCAGCAGCTTAAACCTAGCGGGGGGGACCTACAATGAGCAGTTCTTC
CDR3: CASSLNLAGGTYNEQFF